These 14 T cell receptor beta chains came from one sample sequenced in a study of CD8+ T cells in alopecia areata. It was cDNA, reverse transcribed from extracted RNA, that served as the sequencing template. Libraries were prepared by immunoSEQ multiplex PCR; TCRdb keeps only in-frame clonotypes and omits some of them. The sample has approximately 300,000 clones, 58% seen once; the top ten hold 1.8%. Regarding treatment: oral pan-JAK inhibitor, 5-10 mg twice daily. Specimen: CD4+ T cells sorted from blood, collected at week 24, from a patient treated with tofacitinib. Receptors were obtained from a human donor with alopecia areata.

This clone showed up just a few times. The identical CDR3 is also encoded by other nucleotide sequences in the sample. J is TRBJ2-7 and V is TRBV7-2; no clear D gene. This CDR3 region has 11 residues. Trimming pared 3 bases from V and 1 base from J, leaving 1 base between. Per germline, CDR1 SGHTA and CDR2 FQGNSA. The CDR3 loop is CASSFSYEQYF. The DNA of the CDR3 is TGTGCCAGCAGCTTTTCCTACGAGCAGTACTTC.

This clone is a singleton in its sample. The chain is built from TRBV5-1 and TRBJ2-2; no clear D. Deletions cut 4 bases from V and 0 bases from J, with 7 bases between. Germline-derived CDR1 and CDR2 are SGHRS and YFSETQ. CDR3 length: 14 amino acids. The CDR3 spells CASSGNTNTGELFF. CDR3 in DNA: TGCGCCAGCAGCGGAAACACGAACACCGGGGAGCTGTTTTTT.

CDR3 nucleotide sequence: TGTGCCTGGCGCTGGGGCGGCAGGGGGAGAAGTTTCGTCCAGCAGTACTTC. Encoded protein: CAWRWGGRGRSFVQQYF. The rearrangement links TRBV30 to TRBJ2-7, with 7 bases that match TRBD1. The V segment lost 5 bases and the J segment 8 bases; nucleotides outside the gene matches: 24. Germline V gene data show CDR1 as GTSNPN and CDR2 as SVGIG (reference sequence). The CDR3 length is 17 residues.

The DNA of the CDR3 is TGTGCCAGCAGTCCATCAACAGGGACCGGCGCTGAAGCTTTCTTT. It encodes CASSPSTGTGAEAFF. The rearrangement uses TRBV27 and TRBJ1-1, with D maybe TRBD1 (6 bases). Germline-derived CDR1 and CDR2 are MNHEY and SMNVEV (reference sequence). The CDR3 length is 15 residues. V gave up 5 bases and J gave up 6 bases, with 19 bases separating them.

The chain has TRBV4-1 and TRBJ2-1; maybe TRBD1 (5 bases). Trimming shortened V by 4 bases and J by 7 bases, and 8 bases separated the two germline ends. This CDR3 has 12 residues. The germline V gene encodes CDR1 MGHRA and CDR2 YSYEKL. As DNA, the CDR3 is TGCGCCAGCAGCCTCCAGGGAAATGAGCAGTTCTTC. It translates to CASSLQGNEQFF.

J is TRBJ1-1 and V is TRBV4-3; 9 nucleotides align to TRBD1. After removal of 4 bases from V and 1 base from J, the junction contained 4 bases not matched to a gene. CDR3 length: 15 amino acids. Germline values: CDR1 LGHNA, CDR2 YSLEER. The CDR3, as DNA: TGCGCCAGCAGCCCATTGGGACAGGGGAACACTGAAGCTTTCTTT. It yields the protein CASSPLGQGNTEAFF.

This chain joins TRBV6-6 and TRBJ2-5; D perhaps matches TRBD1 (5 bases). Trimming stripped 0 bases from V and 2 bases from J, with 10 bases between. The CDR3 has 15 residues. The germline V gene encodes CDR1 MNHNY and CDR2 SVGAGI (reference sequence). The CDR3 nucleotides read TGTGCCAGCAGTTACTCGCGACAGCTACAAGAGACCCAGTACTTC. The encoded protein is CASSYSRQLQETQYF.

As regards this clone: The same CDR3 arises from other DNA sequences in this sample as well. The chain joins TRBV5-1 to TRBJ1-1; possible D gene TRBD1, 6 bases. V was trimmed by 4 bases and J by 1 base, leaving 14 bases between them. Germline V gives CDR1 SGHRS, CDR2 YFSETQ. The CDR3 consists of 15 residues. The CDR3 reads CASSPEGHPNTEAFF. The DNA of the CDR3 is TGCGCCAGCAGCCCAGAGGGACACCCGAACACTGAAGCTTTCTTT. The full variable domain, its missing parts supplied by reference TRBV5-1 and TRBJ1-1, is KAGVTQTPRYLIKTRGQQVTLSCSPISGHRSVSWYQQTPGQGLQFLFEYFSETQRNKGNFPGRFSGRQFSNSRSEMNVSTLELGDSALYLCASSPEGHPNTEAFFGQGTRLTVV.

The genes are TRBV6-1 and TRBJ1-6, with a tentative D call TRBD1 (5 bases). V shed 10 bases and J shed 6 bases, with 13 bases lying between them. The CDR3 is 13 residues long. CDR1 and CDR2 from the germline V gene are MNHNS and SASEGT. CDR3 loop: CANRRGFNSPLHF. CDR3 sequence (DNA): TGTGCCAACCGGCGGGGGTTTAATTCACCCCTCCACTTT.

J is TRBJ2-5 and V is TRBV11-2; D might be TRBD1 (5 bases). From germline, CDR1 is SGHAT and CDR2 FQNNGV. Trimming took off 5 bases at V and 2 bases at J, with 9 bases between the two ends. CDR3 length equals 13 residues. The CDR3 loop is CASSGAPQETQYF. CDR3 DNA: TGTGCCAGCAGCGGGGCGCCGCAAGAGACCCAGTACTTC.

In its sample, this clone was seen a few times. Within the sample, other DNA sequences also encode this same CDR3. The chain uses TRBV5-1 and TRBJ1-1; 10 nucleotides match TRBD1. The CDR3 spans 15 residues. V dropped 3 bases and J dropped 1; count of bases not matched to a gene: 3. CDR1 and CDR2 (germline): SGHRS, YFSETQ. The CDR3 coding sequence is TGCGCCAGCAGCTGGCGGGACAGGGGGAACACTGAAGCTTTCTTT. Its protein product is CASSWRDRGNTEAFF. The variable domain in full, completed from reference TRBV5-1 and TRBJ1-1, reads KAGVTQTPRYLIKTRGQQVTLSCSPISGHRSVSWYQQTPGQGLQFLFEYFSETQRNKGNFPGRFSGRQFSNSRSEMNVSTLELGDSALYLCASSWRDRGNTEAFFGQGTRLTVV.

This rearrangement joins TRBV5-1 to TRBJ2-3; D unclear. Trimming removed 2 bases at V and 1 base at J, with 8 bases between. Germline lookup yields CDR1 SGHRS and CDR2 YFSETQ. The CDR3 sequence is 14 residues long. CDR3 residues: CASSLVVGTDTQYF. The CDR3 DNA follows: TGCGCCAGCAGCTTAGTAGTAGGCACAGATACGCAGTATTTT.

Written as DNA, the CDR3 is TGTGCCAGCAGCCTGGCGAGGACTGAAGCTTTCTTT. It codes for CASSLARTEAFF. The chain recombines TRBV5-4 with TRBJ1-1; D ambiguous. V was cut by 4 bases and J by 5 bases, with 9 bases left in between. The germline gives CDR1 SGHNT, CDR2 YYREEE (reference sequence). CDR3 length: 12 amino acids.

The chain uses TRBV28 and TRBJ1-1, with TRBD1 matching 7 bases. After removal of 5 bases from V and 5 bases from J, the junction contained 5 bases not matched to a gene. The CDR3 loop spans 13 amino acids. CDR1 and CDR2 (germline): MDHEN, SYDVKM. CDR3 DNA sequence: TGTGCCAGCAGTACCCCACAGGGGACTGAAGCTTTCTTT. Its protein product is CASSTPQGTEAFF.